This T cell receptor (beta chain) was observed in a study of CD8 T cells in Susac syndrome. Overall study context: Clinically active disease was present in 5 or 6 of the sequenced Susac syndrome patients. Roughly eight of these patients were in remission. When blood was drawn, patients with Susac syndrome were on intravenous immunoglobulin alone, on corticosteroids, or therapy-naive. Whole-study findings and limits: Expansion of clones was not seen in the CD4+ T cell repertoires of Susac syndrome.

About this clonotype: Its antigen is currently unknown.

It was with random hexamers that roughly 0.45 to 1 ug RNA was reverse transcribed. Multiplex PCR with immunoSEQ amplified the TCR beta CDR3 across 54 Vbeta and 13 Jbeta. TCRdb itself ran the immunoSEQ multiplex PCR reads through MiXCR, one entry per CDR3 protein. The table lists about 140,000 distinct CDR3 sequences, around 95% of them singletons. The V gene's germline CDR1 is SGHAT and CDR2 FQNNGV. The CDR3 length is 15 residues. Trimming took 6 bases from V and 0 from J, leaving 14 bases between them. The material sequenced was CD4+ T cells from PBMCs. The TCR comes from a human donor with Susac syndrome. The chain recombines TRBV11-2 with TRBJ1-1, with D perhaps matching TRBD1 (5 bases). In DNA form, the CDR3 reads TGTGCCAGCAGAGGAGGGGACGGCATGAACACTGAAGCTTTCTTT. Protein product: CASRGGDGMNTEAFF. The variable domain in full, completed from reference TRBV11-2 and TRBJ1-1, reads EAGVAQSPRYKIIEKRQSVAFWCNPISGHATLYWYQQILGQGPKLLIQFQNNGVVDDSQLPKDRFSAERLKGVDSTLKIQPAKLEDSAVYLCASRGGDGMNTEAFFGQGTRLTVV.